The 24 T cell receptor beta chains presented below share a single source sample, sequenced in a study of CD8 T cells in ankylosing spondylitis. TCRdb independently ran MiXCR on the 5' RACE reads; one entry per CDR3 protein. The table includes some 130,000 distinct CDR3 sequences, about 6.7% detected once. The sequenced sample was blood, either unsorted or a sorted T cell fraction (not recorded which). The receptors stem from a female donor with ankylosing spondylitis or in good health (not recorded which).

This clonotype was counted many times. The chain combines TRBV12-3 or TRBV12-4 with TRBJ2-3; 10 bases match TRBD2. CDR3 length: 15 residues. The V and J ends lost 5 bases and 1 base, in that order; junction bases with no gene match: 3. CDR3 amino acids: CASSPLAGGTDTQYF. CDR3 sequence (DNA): TGTGCCAGCAGTCCTCTAGCGGGGGGCACAGATACGCAGTATTTT.

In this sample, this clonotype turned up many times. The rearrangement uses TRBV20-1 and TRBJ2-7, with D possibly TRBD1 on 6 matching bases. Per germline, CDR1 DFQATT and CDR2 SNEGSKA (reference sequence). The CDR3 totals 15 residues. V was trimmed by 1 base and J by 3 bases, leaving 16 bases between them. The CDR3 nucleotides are TGCAGTGCTAGAGGGGAACAGGGTCGTGTCTACGAGCAGTACTTC. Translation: CSARGEQGRVYEQYF.

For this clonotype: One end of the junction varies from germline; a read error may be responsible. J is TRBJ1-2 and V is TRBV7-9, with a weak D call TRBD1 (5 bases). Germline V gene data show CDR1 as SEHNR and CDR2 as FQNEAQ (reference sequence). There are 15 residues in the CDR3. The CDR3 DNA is TGTGCCAGCAGCTTATCGGAGACAGCTAACTATGGCTATACCTTC. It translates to CASSLSETANYGYTF.

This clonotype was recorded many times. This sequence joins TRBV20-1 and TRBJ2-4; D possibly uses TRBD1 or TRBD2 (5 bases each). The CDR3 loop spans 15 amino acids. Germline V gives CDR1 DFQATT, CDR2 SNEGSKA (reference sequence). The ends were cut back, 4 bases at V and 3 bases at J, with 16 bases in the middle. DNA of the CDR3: TGCAGTGCTACCTTCCCGAGGGGTGGCAAAAACATTCAGTACTTC. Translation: CSATFPRGGKNIQYF.

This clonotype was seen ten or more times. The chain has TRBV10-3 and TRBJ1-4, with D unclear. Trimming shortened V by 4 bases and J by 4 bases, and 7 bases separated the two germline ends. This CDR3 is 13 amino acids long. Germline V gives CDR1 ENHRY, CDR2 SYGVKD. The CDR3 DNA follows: TGTGCCATCAGTGCCGAGAATAATGAAAAACTGTTTTTT. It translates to CAISAENNEKLFF.

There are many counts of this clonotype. The CDR3 DNA reads as TGTGCCAGCAGATACGACAGGGCTAGCTCCTACGAGCAGTACTTC. The encoded protein is CASRYDRASSYEQYF. This rearrangement joins TRBV2 to TRBJ2-7, with 7 bases lining up with TRBD1. The CDR3 covers 15 residues. V gave up 6 bases and J gave up 0 bases; unmatched junction bases: 8. Germline lookup yields CDR1 SNHLY and CDR2 FYNNEI.

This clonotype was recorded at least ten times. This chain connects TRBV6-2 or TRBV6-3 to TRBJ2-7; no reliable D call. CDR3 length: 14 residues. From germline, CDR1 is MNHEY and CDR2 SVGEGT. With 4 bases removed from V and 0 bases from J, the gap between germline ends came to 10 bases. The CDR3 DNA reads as TGTGCCAGCAGTTCCCCGGTAGCCTCCTACGAGCAGTACTTC. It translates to CASSSPVASYEQYF.

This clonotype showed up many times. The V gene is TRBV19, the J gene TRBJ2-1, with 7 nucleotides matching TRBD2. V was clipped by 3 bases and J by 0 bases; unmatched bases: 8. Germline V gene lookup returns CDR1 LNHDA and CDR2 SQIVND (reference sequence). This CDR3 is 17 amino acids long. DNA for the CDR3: TGTGCCAGTAGTATCCCCGCGGGGGTTCCCTCCTACAATGAGCAGTTCTTC. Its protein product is CASSIPAGVPSYNEQFF.

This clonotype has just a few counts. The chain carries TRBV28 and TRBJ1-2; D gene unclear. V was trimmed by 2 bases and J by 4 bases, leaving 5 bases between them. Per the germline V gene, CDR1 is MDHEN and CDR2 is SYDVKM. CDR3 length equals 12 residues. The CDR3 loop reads CASSLPGYGYTF. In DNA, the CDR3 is TGTGCCAGCAGTTTACCCGGCTATGGCTACACCTTC.

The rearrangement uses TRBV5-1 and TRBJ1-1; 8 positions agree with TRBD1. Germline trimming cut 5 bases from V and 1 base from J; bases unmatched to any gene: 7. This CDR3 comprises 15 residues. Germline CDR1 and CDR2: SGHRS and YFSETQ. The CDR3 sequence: CASRERTGQNTEAFF. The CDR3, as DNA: TGCGCCAGCAGGGAGAGGACAGGGCAGAACACTGAAGCTTTCTTT.

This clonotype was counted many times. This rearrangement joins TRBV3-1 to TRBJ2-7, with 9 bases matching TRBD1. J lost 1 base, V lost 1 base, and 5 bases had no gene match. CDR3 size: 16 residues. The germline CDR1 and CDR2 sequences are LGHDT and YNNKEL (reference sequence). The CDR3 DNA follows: TGTGCCAGCAGCCAAGTCGCGGGACAGGGTTCCTACGAGCAGTACTTC. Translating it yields CASSQVAGQGSYEQYF.

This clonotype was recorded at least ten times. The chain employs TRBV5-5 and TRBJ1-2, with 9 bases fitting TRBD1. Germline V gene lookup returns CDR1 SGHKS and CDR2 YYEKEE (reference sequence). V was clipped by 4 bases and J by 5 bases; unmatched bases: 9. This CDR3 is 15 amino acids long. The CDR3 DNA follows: TGTGCCAGCAGCCTCACGGACAGGGGACGGTATGGCTACACCTTC. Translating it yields CASSLTDRGRYGYTF.

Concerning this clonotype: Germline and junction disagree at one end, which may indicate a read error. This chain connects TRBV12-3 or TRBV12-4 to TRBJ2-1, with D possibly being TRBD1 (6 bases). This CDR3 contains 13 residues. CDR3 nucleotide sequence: TGTGCCAGCAGGGCTCCAACAGGGCAGTCGGCCGACTTC. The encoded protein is CASRAPTGQSADF.

The CDR3 nucleotides are TGTGCCATCAGGATGGACAGGATGCCCTACGAGCAGTACTTC. Translated: CAIRMDRMPYEQYF. This chain joins TRBV10-3 and TRBJ2-7; 7 positions match TRBD1. Per the germline V gene, CDR1 is ENHRY and CDR2 is SYGVKD. The length of the CDR3 is 14 residues. V trimming: 6 bases; J trimming: 2 bases; junction bases outside the gene matches: 7.

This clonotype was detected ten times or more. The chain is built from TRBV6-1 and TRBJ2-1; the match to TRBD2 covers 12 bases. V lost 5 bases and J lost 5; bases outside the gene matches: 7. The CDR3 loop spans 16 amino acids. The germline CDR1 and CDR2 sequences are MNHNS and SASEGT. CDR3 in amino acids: CASSRTSGANHNEQFF. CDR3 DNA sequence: TGTGCCAGCAGTCGGACTAGCGGGGCAAATCACAATGAGCAGTTCTTC.

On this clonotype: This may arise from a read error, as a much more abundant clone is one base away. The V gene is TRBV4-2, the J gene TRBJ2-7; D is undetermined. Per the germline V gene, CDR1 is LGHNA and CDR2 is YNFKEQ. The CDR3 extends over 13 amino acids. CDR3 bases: TGTGCCAGCGGCCAAGATAACGGGTTCGAGCAGTACTTC. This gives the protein CASGQDNGFEQYF.

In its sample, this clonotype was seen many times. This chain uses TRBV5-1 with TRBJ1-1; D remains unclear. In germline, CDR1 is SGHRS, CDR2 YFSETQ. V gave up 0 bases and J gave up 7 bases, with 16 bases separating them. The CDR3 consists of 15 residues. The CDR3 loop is CASSLDGRAGGEAFF. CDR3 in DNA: TGCGCCAGCAGCTTGGACGGTCGGGCGGGCGGTGAAGCTTTCTTT.

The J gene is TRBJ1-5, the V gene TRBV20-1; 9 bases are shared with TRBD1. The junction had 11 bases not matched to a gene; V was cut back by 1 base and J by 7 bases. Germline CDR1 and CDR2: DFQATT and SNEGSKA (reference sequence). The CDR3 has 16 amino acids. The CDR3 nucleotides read TGCAGTGCTAGAGTTGTGGGACAGGGTGTAGGACAGCCCCAGCATTTT. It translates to CSARVVGQGVGQPQHF.

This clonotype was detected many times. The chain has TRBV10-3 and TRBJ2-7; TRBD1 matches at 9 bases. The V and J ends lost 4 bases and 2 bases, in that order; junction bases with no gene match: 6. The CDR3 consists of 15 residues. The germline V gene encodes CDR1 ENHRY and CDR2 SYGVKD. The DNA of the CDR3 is TGTGCCATCAGTGGGGGGACAGGGCAAGCCTACGAGCAGTACTTC. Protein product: CAISGGTGQAYEQYF.

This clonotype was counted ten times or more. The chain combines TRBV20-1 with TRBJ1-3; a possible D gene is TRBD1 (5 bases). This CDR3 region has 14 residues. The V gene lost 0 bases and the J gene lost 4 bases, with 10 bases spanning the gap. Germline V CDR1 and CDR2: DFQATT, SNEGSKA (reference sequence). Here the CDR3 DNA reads TGCAGTGCTAGAGAGGGGGGGATCGGAAACACCATATATTTT. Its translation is CSAREGGIGNTIYF.

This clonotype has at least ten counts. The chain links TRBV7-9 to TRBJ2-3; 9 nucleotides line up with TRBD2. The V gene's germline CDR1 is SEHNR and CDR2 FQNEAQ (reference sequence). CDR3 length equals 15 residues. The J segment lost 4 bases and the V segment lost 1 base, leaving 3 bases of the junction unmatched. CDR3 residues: CASSLELAGSDTQYF. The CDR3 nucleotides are TGTGCCAGCAGCTTAGAACTAGCGGGTTCAGATACGCAGTATTTT.

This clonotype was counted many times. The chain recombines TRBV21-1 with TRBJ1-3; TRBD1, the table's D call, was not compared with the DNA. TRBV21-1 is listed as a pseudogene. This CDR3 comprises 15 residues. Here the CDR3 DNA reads TGTGCCAGCAGCAAGTGCAGGGGGCGTGGAAACACCATATATTTT. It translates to CASSKCRGRGNTIYF.

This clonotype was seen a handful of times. CDR3 residues: CASSPMRGSTEAFF. CDR3 in DNA: TGTGCCAGCAGCCCCATGAGAGGGAGCACTGAAGCTTTCTTT. The chain carries TRBV7-9 and TRBJ1-1; no firm D call. Germline lookup yields CDR1 SEHNR and CDR2 FQNEAQ (reference sequence). V lost 5 bases to trimming and J lost 4 bases, with 14 bases between them. The CDR3 spans 14 residues.

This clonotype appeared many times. In nucleotides, the CDR3 is TGTGCCAGCAGTTCAGAAGGGGGCTACGAGCAGTACTTC. Translation gives CASSSEGGYEQYF. V and J are TRBV12-3 or TRBV12-4 and TRBJ2-7; possible D gene TRBD1, 6 bases. CDR3 length equals 13 residues. With 4 bases removed from V and 3 bases from J, the gap between germline ends came to 10 bases.